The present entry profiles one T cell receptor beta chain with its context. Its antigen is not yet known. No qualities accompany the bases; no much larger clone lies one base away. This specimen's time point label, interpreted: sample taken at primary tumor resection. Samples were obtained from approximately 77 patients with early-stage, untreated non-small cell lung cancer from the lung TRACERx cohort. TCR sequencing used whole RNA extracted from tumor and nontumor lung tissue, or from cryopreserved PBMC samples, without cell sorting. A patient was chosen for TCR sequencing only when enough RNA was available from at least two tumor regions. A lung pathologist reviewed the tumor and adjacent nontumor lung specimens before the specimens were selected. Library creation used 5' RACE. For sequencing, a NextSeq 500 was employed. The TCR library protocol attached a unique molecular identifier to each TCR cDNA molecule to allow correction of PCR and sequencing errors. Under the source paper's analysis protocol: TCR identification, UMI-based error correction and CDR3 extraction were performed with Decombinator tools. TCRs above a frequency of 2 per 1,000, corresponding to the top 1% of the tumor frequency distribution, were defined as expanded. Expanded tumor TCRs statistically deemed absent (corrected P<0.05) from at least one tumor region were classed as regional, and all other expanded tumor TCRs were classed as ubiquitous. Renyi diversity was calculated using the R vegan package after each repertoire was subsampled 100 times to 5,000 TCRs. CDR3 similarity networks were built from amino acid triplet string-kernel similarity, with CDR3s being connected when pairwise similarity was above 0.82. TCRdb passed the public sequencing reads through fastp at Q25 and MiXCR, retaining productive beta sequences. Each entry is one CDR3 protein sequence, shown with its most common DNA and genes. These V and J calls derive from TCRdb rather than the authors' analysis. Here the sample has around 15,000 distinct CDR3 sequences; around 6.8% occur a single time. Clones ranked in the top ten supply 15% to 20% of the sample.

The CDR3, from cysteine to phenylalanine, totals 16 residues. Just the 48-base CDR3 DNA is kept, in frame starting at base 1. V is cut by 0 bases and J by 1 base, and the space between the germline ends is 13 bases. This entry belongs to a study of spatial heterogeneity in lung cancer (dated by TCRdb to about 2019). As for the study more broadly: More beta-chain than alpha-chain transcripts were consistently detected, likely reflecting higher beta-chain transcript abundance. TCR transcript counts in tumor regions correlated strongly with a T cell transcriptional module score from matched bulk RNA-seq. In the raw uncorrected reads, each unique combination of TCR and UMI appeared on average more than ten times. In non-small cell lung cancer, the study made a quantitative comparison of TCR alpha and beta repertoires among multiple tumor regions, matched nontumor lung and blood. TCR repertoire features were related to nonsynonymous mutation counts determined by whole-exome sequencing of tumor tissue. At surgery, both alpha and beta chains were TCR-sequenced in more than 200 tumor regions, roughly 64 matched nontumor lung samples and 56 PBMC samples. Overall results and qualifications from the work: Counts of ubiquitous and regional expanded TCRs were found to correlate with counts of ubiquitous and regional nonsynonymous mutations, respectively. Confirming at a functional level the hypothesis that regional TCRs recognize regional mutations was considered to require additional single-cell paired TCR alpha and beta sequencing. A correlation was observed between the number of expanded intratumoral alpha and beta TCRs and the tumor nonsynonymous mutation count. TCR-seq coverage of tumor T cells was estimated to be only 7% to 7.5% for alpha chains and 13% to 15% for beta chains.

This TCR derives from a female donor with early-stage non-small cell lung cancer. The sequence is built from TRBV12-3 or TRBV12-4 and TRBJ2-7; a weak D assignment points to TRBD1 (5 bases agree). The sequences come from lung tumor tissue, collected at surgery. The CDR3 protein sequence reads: CASSLAPGHMSYEQYF. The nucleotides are TGTGCCAGCAGTTTAGCGCCAGGACACATGTCCTACGAGCAGTACTTC.